This T cell receptor beta chain was sequenced for a study of control samples from healthy donors and cancer patients. Data came from immunoSEQ multiplex PCR; TCRdb stores just in-frame clones and leaves some out. The data hold some 120,000 clones, with 88% observed a single time. Between the trimmed V and J ends, which lost 5 bases and 5 bases, there was a span of 19 bases. CDR3 length equals 16 residues. Germline loops: CDR1 MNHEY, CDR2 SVGEGT. The receptor was derived from a woman in her seventies in good health. The V gene is TRBV6-2 or TRBV6-3, the J gene TRBJ1-5; D is perhaps TRBD1 (5 bases). The sample consisted of blood. CDR3 in amino acids: CASSRTPTGTYQPQHF. CDR3 DNA: TGTGCCAGCAGTCGCACACCGACGGGGACCTATCAGCCCCAGCATTTT.